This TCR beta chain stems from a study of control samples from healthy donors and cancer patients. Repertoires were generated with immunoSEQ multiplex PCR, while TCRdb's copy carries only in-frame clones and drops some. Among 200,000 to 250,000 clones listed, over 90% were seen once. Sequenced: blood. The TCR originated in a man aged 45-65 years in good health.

In nucleotides, the CDR3 is TGTGCCAGCAGCGTAGGACAGGGCAAGACCTACGAGCAGTACTTC. Protein sequence: CASSVGQGKTYEQYF. This chain links TRBV9 with TRBJ2-7, with 7 bases matching TRBD1. V dropped 0 bases and J dropped 2; count of bases not matched to a gene: 5. The germline V gene has CDR1 SGDLS and CDR2 YYNGEE. The CDR3 has 15 amino acids.